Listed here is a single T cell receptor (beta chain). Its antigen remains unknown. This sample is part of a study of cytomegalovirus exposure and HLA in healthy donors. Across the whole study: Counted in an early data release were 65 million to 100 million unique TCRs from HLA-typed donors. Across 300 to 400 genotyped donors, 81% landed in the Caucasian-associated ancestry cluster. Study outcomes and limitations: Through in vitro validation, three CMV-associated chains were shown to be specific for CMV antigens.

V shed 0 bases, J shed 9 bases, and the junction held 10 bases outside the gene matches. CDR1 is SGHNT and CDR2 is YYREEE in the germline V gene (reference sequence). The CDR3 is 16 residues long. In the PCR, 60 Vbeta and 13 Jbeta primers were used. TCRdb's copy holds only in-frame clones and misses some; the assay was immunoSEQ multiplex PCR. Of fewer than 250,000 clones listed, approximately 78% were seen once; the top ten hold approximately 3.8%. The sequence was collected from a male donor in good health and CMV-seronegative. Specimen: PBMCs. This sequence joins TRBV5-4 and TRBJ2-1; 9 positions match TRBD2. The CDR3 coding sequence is TGTGCCAGCAGCTTGGGGGGACTAGCTGTAGAGGGTGAGCAGTTCTTC. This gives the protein CASSLGGLAVEGEQFF.